This T cell receptor (beta chain) was sequenced for a study of a mutant IDH1 vaccine in newly diagnosed glioma. Some clones are missing from TCRdb's copy, which holds only in-frame ones; the method was immunoSEQ multiplex PCR. Among 35,000 to 50,000 clones, roughly 90% were seen once, and the ten largest hold around 4%. As regards this clone: Its antigen is unidentified.

Time point meaning: week 23, last vaccination. The study gave 300 ug of mutant IDH1 20-mer peptide per vaccine dose, with topical imiquimod. Germline V gene sequence: CDR1 MNHEY, CDR2 SMNVEV (reference sequence). This CDR3 region has 15 residues. V gave up 6 bases and J gave up 0 bases, with 11 bases separating them. The rearrangement links TRBV27 to TRBJ1-4; D possibly corresponds to TRBD1 (6 bases). The clonotype originates from a man aged 50 to 59 with glioma. This sample comprised PBMCs, obtained from a glioma patient whose treatment included an IDH1 peptide vaccine. The CDR3, as DNA: TGTGCCAGCAGCGGACAGACAACAACTAATGAAAAACTGTTTTTT. It translates to CASSGQTTTNEKLFF.